The clone carrying this TCR beta chain is termed medium-sized. The size of this beta chain means little, since it is a stray read in a library made for alpha chains. This entry is derived from a study of spatial heterogeneity in lung cancer. This sample's time point: sample taken at primary tumor resection. The donors comprised roughly 71 untreated early-stage non-small cell lung cancer patients. Unsorted whole RNA samples from tumor, nontumor lung or frozen PBMC were sequenced. TCRdb reanalysed the 5' RACE reads using MiXCR and keeps one entry per CDR3 protein. Here the sample spans roughly 15,000 distinct CDR3 sequences, 3.6% being singletons. Specimen: normal lung tissue next to the tumor, collected at surgery. The source is a male donor with early-stage non-small cell lung cancer.

In DNA, the CDR3 is TGTGCCAGCAGCCAAGGGACAGGGGGCCGGCAGCCCCAGCATTTT. It encodes CASSQGTGGRQPQHF. The genes are TRBV7-2 and TRBJ1-5; TRBD1 matches 12 bases. This CDR3 comprises 15 residues. V lost 5 bases to trimming and J lost 7 bases; unmatched junction nucleotides: 6. Germline V gene lookup returns CDR1 SGHTA and CDR2 FQGNSA.